This is a list of T cell receptor beta chains from one sample in a study of shared clonotypes between healthy human individuals. Some clones are missing from TCRdb's copy, which holds only in-frame ones; the method was immunoSEQ multiplex PCR. The sample shows around 1.6 million clones, about 98% of them seen only once. The sequencing sample was made of naive CD4+ T cells sorted from blood. The receptors stem from a young man in good health. Each CDR3 is given without its conserved first and last residue. The order of the fields is V gene, J gene, CDR3 protein.

TRBV27	TRBJ1-5	ASSDEDRNSNQPQH
TRBV5-5	TRBJ2-5	ASSLAGLTRIWETQY
TRBV28	TRBJ1-5	ASSLRARPQH
TRBV19	TRBJ1-5	ASSIDLRGLSNQPQH
TRBV5-6	TRBJ2-3	ASSLSSSGRAADTQY
TRBV6-5	TRBJ2-2	ASSYRLLTGELF
TRBV19	TRBJ2-5	ASSIRDNTQY
TRBV2	TRBJ2-4	ASGGRGLNIQY
TRBV7-2	TRBJ2-5	ASSAQGAVGTQY
TRBV11-2	TRBJ2-7	ASSLIGNSYEQY
TRBV6-1	TRBJ2-5	ASRGVRSGETQY
TRBV5-1	TRBJ2-5	ASSPSRAQETQY
TRBV5-1	TRBJ1-5	ASSPIPGGNQPQH
TRBV25-1	TRBJ1-1	ASSPARVTRNTEAF
TRBV9	TRBJ1-2	ASSVDIMGTHKGRGYT
TRBV28	TRBJ2-1	ASSLSASGRTEQF
TRBV9	TRBJ2-2	ASSVGRGGNTGELF
TRBV2	TRBJ2-3	ASSLIWGDTQY
TRBV4-2	TRBJ2-7	ASSQDGRGLNYEQY
TRBV10-3	TRBJ2-1	AISGGQFDEQF
TRBV19	TRBJ2-2	ASSGLEVWGELF
TRBV10-1	TRBJ2-7	ASSDGGALYEQY
TRBV21-1	TRBJ2-1	ASSKEKRGKVNEQF
TRBV7-2	TRBJ2-1	ASSLRLGDEQF
TRBV5-5	TRBJ2-7	ASRSDRNSYEQY
TRBV7-2	TRBJ2-5	ASSLGGTGEEKTQY
TRBV20-1	TRBJ2-7	STRRGYEQY
TRBV18	TRBJ1-5	ASSEDDRTYGPYNQPQH
TRBV5-1	TRBJ2-1	ASNSGTASYNEQF
TRBV19	TRBJ2-3	ASTAGPALITDTQY
TRBV5-6	TRBJ2-7	ASSPVPGTGTHEQY
TRBV18	TRBJ2-2	ASSPILAGEGV
TRBV5-6	TRBJ2-3	ASSLRDTQY
TRBV27	TRBJ1-2	ASSSMGTGPRNYGYT
TRBV19	TRBJ1-2	ASTRGSNYGYT
TRBV6-6	TRBJ2-7	ASSYSDTLREQY
TRBV7-2	TRBJ2-1	ASSLRDINEQF
TRBV18	TRBJ2-1	ASSPRTGSYNEQF
TRBV13	TRBJ2-1	ASSFPAFRSEQF
TRBV5-1	TRBJ2-5	ASSLSNRGRETQY